These 10 T cell receptor beta chains originate from one sample sequenced in a study of T cells in Graves' hyperthyroidism and ophthalmopathy (dated by TCRdb to between 2018 and 2020). The library came from multiplex PCR. The reads were generated on an Illumina HiSeq 2000. The TCR beta CDR3 regions were amplified from RNA transcripts. A first-round RT-PCR of the TCR CDR3 used the HTBI primer set with the Qiagen OneStep RT-PCR kit. TCRdb reprocessed the public reads (quality trimming at Q25 with fastp, clone calling with MiXCR) and kept in-frame beta chains. A single entry per CDR3 protein holds the most common genes and DNA from its merged rows. In this sample the table shows approximately 740,000 distinct CDR3 sequences, around 13% of which occur a single time. Roughly a tenth of the sample rests with the top ten. The source material was blood. The receptors shown here come from a woman aged 18-35 years with Graves' hyperthyroidism.

Ten or more counts support this clonotype. This chain joins TRBV30 and TRBJ1-3; no definite D call. The CDR3 consists of 14 residues. V shed 0 bases and J shed 1 base, with 7 bases lying between them. Germline V CDR1 and CDR2: GTSNPN, SVGIG (reference sequence). In DNA form, the CDR3 reads TGTGCCTGGAGTGTAGGATCATCTGGAAACACCATATATTTT. It specifies CAWSVGSSGNTIYF.

CDR3 coding DNA: TGTGCCATACGAGCGGGAGGGGTAAATGAGCAGTTCTTC. Its translation: CAIRAGGVNEQFF. The chain carries TRBV7-9 and TRBJ2-1; 10 nucleotides agree with TRBD2. The CDR3 length is 13 residues. Unmatched junction bases numbered 7, after V lost 10 bases and J lost 7 bases. Germline CDR1 is SEHNR and CDR2 is FQNEAQ (reference sequence).

Turning to this clonotype: A much larger clone is a single base away; this may be a read error. This chain joins TRBV7-9 and TRBJ2-3; no clear D. The V gene's germline CDR1 is SEHNR and CDR2 FQNEAQ (reference sequence). The CDR3 is 14 residues long. Here the CDR3 DNA reads TGTGCCAGCACCGATATTAGGACGGAAGATGCGCAGTATTTT. It specifies CASTDIRTEDAQYF. Filled out from reference TRBV7-9 and TRBJ2-3, the complete variable domain reads DTGVSQNPRHKITKRGQNVTFRCDPISEHNRLYWYRQTLGQGPEFLTYFQNEAQLEKSRLLSDRFSAERPKGSFSTLEIQRTEQGDSAMYLCASTDIRTEDAQYFGPGTRLTVL.

This clonotype has more than one count but fewer than ten. The rearrangement joins TRBV6-2 or TRBV6-3 to TRBJ2-1; tentative D call: TRBD2 (5 bases). This CDR3 contains 13 residues. The V gene lost 7 bases and the J gene lost 7 bases, with 14 bases spanning the gap. In germline, CDR1 is MNHEY, CDR2 SVGEGT. CDR3 in DNA: TGTGCCAGCACCCCCAGAGGGTCGAATGAGCAGTTCTTC. Its translation is CASTPRGSNEQFF.

The chain links TRBV20-1 to TRBJ1-5; D unclear. The V gene lost 7 bases and the J gene lost 0 bases, with 22 bases spanning the gap. Germline assignment: CDR1 DFQATT and CDR2 SNEGSKA (reference sequence). The CDR3 runs to 17 residues. The DNA of the CDR3 is TGCAGTGACCCGCCGGGCGACTTTTTTTATAGCAATCAGCCCCAGCATTTT. Residues: CSDPPGDFFYSNQPQHF.

This rearrangement joins TRBV19 to TRBJ2-7, with D unresolved. CDR3 length equals 16 residues. Per germline, CDR1 LNHDA and CDR2 SQIVND (reference sequence). Trimming removed 5 bases from V and 2 bases from J, with 19 bases in between. The CDR3 loop is CASSFRTSLVPYEQYF. Here the CDR3 DNA reads TGTGCCAGTAGTTTCCGGACGTCTCTCGTCCCCTACGAGCAGTACTTC.

The J gene is TRBJ1-4, the V gene TRBV9; D is perhaps TRBD1 (6 bases). Germline V gene data show CDR1 as SGDLS and CDR2 as YYNGEE. Trimming pared 3 bases from V and 3 bases from J, leaving 12 bases between. The CDR3 is made up of 15 amino acids. The CDR3 reads CASSGGDTSNEKLFF. The CDR3 DNA is TGTGCCAGCAGCGGAGGGGACACGTCTAATGAAAAACTGTTTTTT.

This clonotype was counted between two and nine times. The rearrangement uses TRBV3-1 and TRBJ1-2; D is undetermined. Germline CDR1 and CDR2: LGHDT and YNNKEL (reference sequence). The V end was cut by 5 bases, the J end by 7 bases, with 8 bases between. This CDR3 spans 11 amino acids. The CDR3 DNA is TGTGCCAGCAGCGCCCACACTGGCTACACCTTC. It is translated as CASSAHTGYTF. Using reference TRBV3-1 and TRBJ1-2 for the parts outside the CDR3, the full variable domain is DTAVSQTPKYLVTQMGNDKSIKCEQNLGHDTMYWYKQDSKKFLKIMFSYNNKELIINETVPNRFSPKSPDKAHLNLHINSLELGDSAVYFCASSAHTGYTFGSGTRLTVV.

This clonotype was picked up many times. This chain links TRBV3-1 with TRBJ2-1; weak D call: TRBD1 (6 bases). V was clipped by 6 bases and J by 3 bases, with 9 bases between them. The CDR3 totals 13 residues. CDR1 and CDR2 (germline): LGHDT, YNNKEL (reference sequence). This CDR3 is CASRGAGYNEQFF. The CDR3 bases are TGTGCCAGCAGGGGGGCGGGCTACAATGAGCAGTTCTTC.

This CDR3 reads CASSLRQYYNEQFF. CDR3 coding DNA: TGTGCCAGCAGCTTAAGGCAGTACTACAATGAGCAGTTCTTC. J is TRBJ2-1 and V is TRBV5-6; D unclear. Germline V gene lookup returns CDR1 SGHDT and CDR2 YYEEEE. The V end lost 2 bases, the J end lost 3 bases, and 9 bases lay between the germline ends. The CDR3 covers 14 residues.